The 29 T cell receptor beta chains presented below share a single source sample, sequenced in a study of blood T cell repertoires in COVID-19. Assay used: immunoSEQ multiplex PCR; TCRdb lists only in-frame clones, some missing. The sample has over 140,000 clones, about 79% seen once. Sequencing was performed on PBMCs or T cells enriched from blood (not recorded which). The source is a woman in her forties or fifties who had recovered from COVID-19.

V and J are TRBV13 and TRBJ1-3; 7 positions match TRBD1. The CDR3 is made up of 15 amino acids. With 5 bases clipped from V and 2 bases from J, the junction kept 6 bases outside the gene matches. Germline V gene data show CDR1 as PRHDT and CDR2 as FYEKMQ (reference sequence). The CDR3 bases are TGTGCCAGCAGCCCGACAGGGAACGCTGGAAACACCATATATTTT. Its translation is CASSPTGNAGNTIYF.

The chain employs TRBV28 and TRBJ2-1, with D possibly being TRBD2 (6 bases). The ends were cut back, 7 bases at V and 2 bases at J, with 15 bases in the middle. Germline-derived CDR1 and CDR2 are MDHEN and SYDVKM. The CDR3 contains 15 residues. The CDR3: CASTPGTSAYNEQFF. The CDR3 region has the DNA TGTGCCAGCACCCCCGGGACTTCAGCCTACAATGAGCAGTTCTTC.

In its sample, this clone was seen many times. The chain carries TRBV13 and TRBJ2-1; D might be TRBD1 (5 bases). Between the trimmed V and J ends, which lost 5 bases and 9 bases, there was a span of 14 bases. Germline V gene data show CDR1 as PRHDT and CDR2 as FYEKMQ (reference sequence). CDR3 length: 13 amino acids. The chain's CDR3 is CASSQGPRAEQFF. For the CDR3, the DNA is TGTGCCAGCAGCCAGGGCCCGCGTGCTGAGCAGTTCTTC.

This clone turned up a few times. This chain connects TRBV28 to TRBJ1-2, with D hard to call. The CDR3 is made up of 13 amino acids. The V end was cut by 6 bases, the J end by 8 bases, with 16 bases between. Per germline, CDR1 MDHEN and CDR2 SYDVKM. The CDR3 loop reads CASSKTYWPGYTF. The CDR3 DNA follows: TGTGCCAGCAGCAAGACATACTGGCCCGGCTACACCTTC.

This chain's CDR3 is CSALDKYEQYF. The CDR3 DNA reads as TGCAGTGCCTTGGACAAATACGAGCAGTACTTC. The J gene is TRBJ2-7, the V gene TRBV20-1, with D perhaps TRBD1 (5 bases). Trimming took off 6 bases at V and 4 bases at J, with 10 bases between the two ends. CDR1 is DFQATT, CDR2 SNEGSKA, per germline (reference sequence). This CDR3 spans 11 amino acids.

The chain uses TRBV12-3 or TRBV12-4 and TRBJ1-2, with TRBD1 identical over 8 bases. The trim removed 7 bases at V and 3 bases at J, leaving 4 bases unmatched. The CDR3 is made up of 13 amino acids. Here the CDR3 DNA reads TGTGCCAGCACAGAGACAGGGGACTATGGCTACACCTTC. This translates into CASTETGDYGYTF.

J is TRBJ1-2 and V is TRBV16; D is ambiguous. The CDR3 totals 14 residues. V was shortened by 0 bases and J by 4 bases, with 9 bases between the two germline ends. Germline V CDR1 and CDR2: KGHSY, FQNENV. This chain's CDR3 is CASSQSSPSYGYTF. The CDR3, as DNA: TGTGCCAGCAGCCAATCTAGTCCAAGCTATGGCTACACCTTC.

The chain employs TRBV6-5 and TRBJ1-2; TRBD1 matches at 7 bases. This CDR3 contains 14 residues. The germline CDR1 and CDR2 sequences are MNHEY and SVGAGI. V gave up 4 bases and J gave up 6 bases; unmatched junction bases: 8. Here the CDR3 reads CASSSTDRVDGYTF. The CDR3 bases are TGTGCCAGCAGTTCCACCGACAGGGTAGATGGCTACACCTTC.

The V and J genes are TRBV27 and TRBJ2-5, with TRBD1 matching over 9 bases. CDR1 and CDR2 (germline): MNHEY, SMNVEV (reference sequence). This CDR3 has 15 residues. Germline trimming cut 8 bases from V and 5 bases from J; bases unmatched to any gene: 12. In nucleotides, the CDR3 is TGTGCCAGCGGACCGGGACAGGGAAGATTGGAGACCCAGTACTTC. Translated: CASGPGQGRLETQYF.

The chain employs TRBV11-3 and TRBJ2-1; TRBD1 matches at 7 bases. The junction had 13 bases not matched to a gene; V was cut back by 2 bases and J by 12 bases. Looked up from germline, CDR1 is SGHNT and CDR2 is YENEEA. This CDR3 has 15 residues. The CDR3 loop reads CASSLSGTAIMWQFF. CDR3 DNA: TGTGCCAGCAGCTTATCGGGGACAGCAATAATGTGGCAGTTCTTC. The variable domain in full, completed from reference TRBV11-3 and TRBJ2-1, reads EAGVVQSPRYKIIEKKQPVAFWCNPISGHNTLYWYLQNLGQGPELLIRYENEEAVDDSQLPKDRFSAERLKGVDSTLKIQPAELGDSAVYLCASSLSGTAIMWQFFGPGTRLTVL.

This chain connects TRBV27 to TRBJ2-6, with a tentative D call TRBD1 (6 bases). V gave up 4 bases and J gave up 0 bases, with 13 bases separating them. The CDR3 covers 17 residues. The germline V gene has CDR1 MNHEY and CDR2 SMNVEV (reference sequence). CDR3 bases: TGTGCCAGCAGTTGGTTGGGACATGACTCTGGGGCCAACGTCCTGACTTTC. It is translated as CASSWLGHDSGANVLTF.

A few counts support this clone. The CDR3: CAISESTKTFF. CDR3 DNA: TGTGCCATCAGTGAGTCGACAAAGACTTTCTTT. The genes are TRBV10-3 and TRBJ1-1; D ambiguous. Germline CDR1 ENHRY, CDR2 SYGVKD. This CDR3 region has 11 residues. V was shortened by 0 bases and J by 12 bases, with 8 bases between the two germline ends.

V gene TRBV11-2 combines with J gene TRBJ1-6, with 11 positions matching TRBD1. Per the germline V gene, CDR1 is SGHAT and CDR2 is FQNNGV. J was trimmed by 4 bases and V by 3 bases; bases with no gene match: 2. This CDR3 spans 16 amino acids. The CDR3: CASSLGQGVYNSPLHF. Here the CDR3 DNA reads TGTGCCAGCAGCTTGGGACAGGGGGTTTATAATTCACCCCTCCACTTT.

V and J are TRBV7-3 and TRBJ2-3, with 7 bases aligning to TRBD1. Per the germline V gene, CDR1 is SGHTA and CDR2 is FQGTGA. V shed 6 bases and J 11 bases; nucleotides not matched to a gene: 5. The CDR3 extends over 11 amino acids. The CDR3 spells CASRLGTVQYF. The CDR3 DNA follows: TGTGCCAGCAGACTTGGGACAGTGCAGTATTTT.

The chain uses TRBV5-1 and TRBJ2-1, with D possibly TRBD2 on 6 matching bases. The CDR3 is 17 amino acids. Germline-derived CDR1 and CDR2 are SGHRS and YFSETQ. V was shortened by 6 bases and J by 2 bases, with 21 bases between the two germline ends. The CDR3 reads CASNLEAGRLTYNEQFF. DNA for the CDR3: TGCGCCAGCAACCTAGAGGCAGGGAGGCTGACCTACAATGAGCAGTTCTTC. Full variable domain (outside the CDR3, taken from reference TRBV5-1 and TRBJ2-1): KAGVTQTPRYLIKTRGQQVTLSCSPISGHRSVSWYQQTPGQGLQFLFEYFSETQRNKGNFPGRFSGRQFSNSRSEMNVSTLELGDSALYLCASNLEAGRLTYNEQFFGPGTRLTVL.

The V and J genes are TRBV5-1 and TRBJ2-2; no firm D call. CDR1 SGHRS and CDR2 YFSETQ come from the germline V gene. This CDR3 has 14 residues. V was pared by 0 bases and J by 7 bases, with 10 bases between. The CDR3 protein is CASSLESLSGELFF. CDR3 in DNA: TGCGCCAGCAGCTTGGAGTCCCTGAGCGGGGAGCTGTTTTTT.

This clone has only a few counts. This chain links TRBV3-1 (or the pseudogene TRBV3-2) with TRBJ2-2; D is undetermined. This CDR3 is built from 13 residues. The germline CDR1 and CDR2 sequences are LGHDT and YNNKEL (reference sequence). Trimming cost V 4 bases and J 6 bases, with 9 bases left between them. The CDR3 spells CASSPGAPGELFF. DNA of the CDR3: TGTGCCAGCAGCCCCGGTGCTCCCGGGGAGCTGTTTTTT.

The rearrangement links TRBV4-2 to TRBJ2-1; 8 nucleotides match TRBD1. Germline V gene sequence: CDR1 LGHNA, CDR2 YNFKEQ. The CDR3 is 15 residues long. V lost 3 bases and J lost 8; bases outside the gene matches: 9. The CDR3 sequence: CASSHPDREFDEQFF. The CDR3 DNA sequence: TGTGCCAGCAGCCACCCGGACAGGGAATTCGATGAGCAGTTCTTC.

The CDR3 loop reads CASSLRALAGVGQETQYF. CDR3 coding DNA: TGTGCCAGCAGCCTCCGAGCACTAGCGGGGGTTGGGCAAGAGACCCAGTACTTC. The chain joins TRBV4-2 to TRBJ2-5, with 11 bases that match TRBD2. The CDR3 is 18 residues long. CDR1 and CDR2 from the germline V gene are LGHNA and YNFKEQ. J gave up 2 bases and V 4 bases, and 12 bases lay outside the gene matches.

The J gene is TRBJ1-5, the V gene TRBV28; 7 bases align to TRBD1. V gave up 7 bases and J gave up 0 bases; unmatched junction bases: 9. The CDR3 length is 16 residues. Germline CDR1 MDHEN, CDR2 SYDVKM. The CDR3 region has the DNA TGTGCCAGCACTTCGACAGGGTATGGTAGCAATCAGCCCCAGCATTTT. The encoded protein is CASTSTGYGSNQPQHF.

V gene TRBV9 combines with J gene TRBJ2-7, with D possibly TRBD2 on 6 matching bases. Trimming took 5 bases from V and 0 from J, leaving 9 bases between them. The germline V gene has CDR1 SGDLS and CDR2 YYNGEE. The CDR3 runs to 13 residues. The CDR3: CASRGDSSYEQYF. CDR3 in DNA: TGTGCCAGCAGAGGGGACTCCTCCTACGAGCAGTACTTC.

CDR3 nucleotide sequence: TGTGCCAGCAGCGCGGAAGGGCGGGGGAGGTCGGATACGCAGTATTTT. It is translated as CASSAEGRGRSDTQYF. The chain couples TRBV9 to TRBJ2-3; 7 bases map to TRBD2. The CDR3 covers 16 residues. Germline V lookup: CDR1 SGDLS, CDR2 YYNGEE. Trimming removed 3 bases from V and 6 bases from J; junction bases left unmatched: 13.

CDR3 sequence (DNA): TGTGCCAGCAGTGGGACTAGCGGCTACGAGCAGTACTTC. This encodes CASSGTSGYEQYF. V is TRBV2 and J is TRBJ2-7; 10 nucleotides line up with TRBD2. The V segment lost 4 bases and the J segment 3 bases; nucleotides outside the gene matches: 0. Germline V lookup: CDR1 SNHLY, CDR2 FYNNEI. CDR3 size: 13 residues.

The genes are TRBV5-6 and TRBJ2-2; D ambiguous. This CDR3 is built from 15 residues. Germline CDR1 SGHDT, CDR2 YYEEEE. The V and J ends lost 4 bases and 2 bases respectively, with 12 bases between them. The CDR3 here is CASSQRGPNTGELFF. DNA of the CDR3: TGTGCCAGCAGCCAACGCGGCCCCAACACCGGGGAGCTGTTTTTT.

V is TRBV27 and J is TRBJ2-1; the match to TRBD1 covers 7 bases. The CDR3 loop spans 15 amino acids. The V segment lost 4 bases and the J segment 9 bases; nucleotides outside the gene matches: 12. CDR1 MNHEY and CDR2 SMNVEV come from the germline V gene (reference sequence). The CDR3 protein is CASSSRQGRKSEQFF. As DNA, the CDR3 is TGTGCCAGCAGTTCTCGACAGGGACGTAAGAGTGAGCAGTTCTTC.

The chain joins TRBV5-1 to TRBJ2-4; D is undetermined. V lost 0 bases, J lost 5 bases, and 9 bases lay in between. From germline, CDR1 is SGHRS and CDR2 YFSETQ. The CDR3 totals 14 residues. In DNA, the CDR3 is TGCGCCAGCAGCTTGGGCCCCGCGGAAAACATTCAGTACTTC. Protein: CASSLGPAENIQYF.

This chain joins TRBV24-1 and TRBJ1-2; TRBD1 matches 11 bases. V shed 3 bases, J shed 2 bases, and the junction held 1 base outside the gene matches. Germline CDR1 reads KGHDR; CDR2 reads SFDVKD. The CDR3 contains 15 residues. CDR3 region: CATSDRTGGNYGYTF. The CDR3 DNA is TGTGCCACCAGTGATCGGACAGGGGGCAACTATGGCTACACCTTC.

The chain carries TRBV7-9 and TRBJ2-1; unclear D gene. Trimming pared 1 base from V and 5 bases from J, leaving 9 bases between. Germline CDR1 reads SEHNR; CDR2 reads FQNEAQ (reference sequence). The CDR3 is made up of 14 amino acids. The CDR3 region has the DNA TGTGCCAGCAGCTTAGGCGCGGCAGACAATGAGCAGTTCTTC. Its translation is CASSLGAADNEQFF.

The rearrangement joins TRBV29-1 to TRBJ2-7; the D gene is possibly TRBD2 (6 bases). This CDR3 spans 12 amino acids. The germline V and J ends were trimmed by 4 bases and 7 bases, with 14 bases remaining between them. Germline V lookup: CDR1 SQVTM, CDR2 ANQGSEA. The CDR3 spells CSVGRGAGEQYF. CDR3 bases: TGCAGCGTTGGCCGGGGTGCGGGAGAGCAGTACTTC.